This TCR beta chain was profiled in a study of blood T cell repertoires in COVID-19. Study context: Researchers got acute and convalescent COVID-19 samples from the United States, Italy and Spain.

Trimming took 6 bases from V and 7 from J; bases not matched to a gene: 9. The CDR3 extends over 15 amino acids. Germline V gene data show CDR1 as MNHEY and CDR2 as SMNVEV (reference sequence). The table came from immunoSEQ multiplex PCR; TCRdb's copy has only in-frame clones and leaves some out. The repertoire holds tens of thousands of clones, about 86% seen once, with 22% in the top ten. The chain uses TRBV27 and TRBJ2-2, with 9 bases that match TRBD1. This sequence originates from a woman aged 80 or older in a cohort sampled during active or convalescent COVID-19. Material for sequencing was peripheral blood. The CDR3 sequence: CASRPGQGDSGELFF. The CDR3 region has the DNA TGTGCCAGCAGACCGGGACAGGGTGACAGCGGGGAGCTGTTTTTT.